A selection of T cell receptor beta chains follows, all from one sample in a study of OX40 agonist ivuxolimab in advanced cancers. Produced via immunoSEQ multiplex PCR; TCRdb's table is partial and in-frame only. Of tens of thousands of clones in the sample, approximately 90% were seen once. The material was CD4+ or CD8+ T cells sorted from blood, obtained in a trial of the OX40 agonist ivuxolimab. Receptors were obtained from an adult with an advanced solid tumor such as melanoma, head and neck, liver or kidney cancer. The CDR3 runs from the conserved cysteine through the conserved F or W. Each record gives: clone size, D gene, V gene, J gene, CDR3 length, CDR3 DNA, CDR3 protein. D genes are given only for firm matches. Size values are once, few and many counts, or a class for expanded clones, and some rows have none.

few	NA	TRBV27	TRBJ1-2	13	TGTGCCAGCAGGCACCCAGTCGACTATGGCTACACCTTC	CASRHPVDYGYTF
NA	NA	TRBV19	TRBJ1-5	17	TGTGCCAGTAGTATAGGGTTAGGAGATCATAGCAATCAGCCCCAGCATTTT	CASSIGLGDHSNQPQHF
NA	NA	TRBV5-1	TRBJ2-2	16	TGCGCCAGCAGCGCAACTGACAGGTTTAACACCGGGGAGCTGTTTTTT	CASSATDRFNTGELFF
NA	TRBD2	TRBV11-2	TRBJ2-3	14	TGTGCCAGCAGCCTTAGCGGGGGGGCAGATACGCAGTATTTT	CASSLSGGADTQYF
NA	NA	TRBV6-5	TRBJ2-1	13	TGTGCCAGCAGTTACTATGTGGGAGGTGAGCAGTTCTTC	CASSYYVGGEQFF
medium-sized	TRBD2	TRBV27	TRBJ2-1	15	TGTGCCAGCAGTTTAGGAACTAGCGGGAGCAATGAGCAGTTCTTC	CASSLGTSGSNEQFF
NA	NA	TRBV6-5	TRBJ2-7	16	TGTGCCAGCAGTTACTCGATAGCTGGGGCGGGTTACGAGCAGTACTTC	CASSYSIAGAGYEQYF
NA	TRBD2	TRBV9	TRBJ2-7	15	TGTGCCAGCAGCGTACGCGGACTAGCGGGAGACGAGCAGTACTTC	CASSVRGLAGDEQYF
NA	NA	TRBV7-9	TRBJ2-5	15	TGTGCCAGCAGCTTAGGTTTGGAGAGACAAGAGACCCAGTACTTC	CASSLGLERQETQYF
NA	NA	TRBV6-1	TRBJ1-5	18	TGTGCCAGCAGTGAAGAGAGGTCAGGAAGTTATAGCAATCAGCCCCAGCATTTT	CASSEERSGSYSNQPQHF
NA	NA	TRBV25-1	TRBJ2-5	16	TGTGCCAGCAGTGAATATTTGGGGACAAACCAAGAGACCCAGTACTTC	CASSEYLGTNQETQYF
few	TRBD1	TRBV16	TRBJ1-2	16	TGTGCCAGCAGCCAATATACAGGGGCCACCCACTATGGCTACACCTTC	CASSQYTGATHYGYTF
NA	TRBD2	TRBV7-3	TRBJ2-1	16	TGTGCCAGCAGCTTGCATGAGCGGGGAAGAGACAATGAGCAGTTCTTC	CASSLHERGRDNEQFF
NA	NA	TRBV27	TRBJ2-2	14	TGTGCCAGCACCTGGCTTCCAACCACCGGGGAGCTGTTTTTT	CASTWLPTTGELFF
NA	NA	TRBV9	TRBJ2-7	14	TGTGCCAGCAGCGCCGGGACCGCGGTCCACGAGCAGTACTTC	CASSAGTAVHEQYF
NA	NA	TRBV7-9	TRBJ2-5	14	TGTGCCAGCAGCTTAGGACTCGACATGGGAACCCAGTACTTC	CASSLGLDMGTQYF
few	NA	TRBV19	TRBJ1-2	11	TGTGCCAGTAGTATTGGGCAGACTTACACCTTC	CASSIGQTYTF
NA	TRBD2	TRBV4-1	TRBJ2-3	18	TGCGCCAGCAGCCAAGATCATACTAGCGGGGAGCACACAGATACGCAGTATTTT	CASSQDHTSGEHTDTQYF
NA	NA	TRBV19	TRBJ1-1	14	TGTGCCAGTAGTATCACTTTGCAGGGTGGTGAAGCTTTCTTT	CASSITLQGGEAFF
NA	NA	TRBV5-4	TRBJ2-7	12	TGTGCCAGCAGCTTGGTTAGCGACGAGCAGTACTTC	CASSLVSDEQYF
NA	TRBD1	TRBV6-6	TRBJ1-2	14	TGTGCCAGCAGTTACAAGGGACAGCTATATGGCTACACCTTC	CASSYKGQLYGYTF
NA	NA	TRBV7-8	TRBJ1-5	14	TGTGCCAGCAGCTTAATCAAGGGCAATCAGCCCCAGCATTTT	CASSLIKGNQPQHF
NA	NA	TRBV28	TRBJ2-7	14	TGTGCCAGCAGTCCGCGGGCAGGGACCTACGAGCAGTACTTC	CASSPRAGTYEQYF
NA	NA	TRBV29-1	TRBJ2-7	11	TGCAGCTTCAGGGGTCGGTACGAGCAGTACTTC	CSFRGRYEQYF
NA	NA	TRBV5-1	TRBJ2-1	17	TGCGCCAGCAGCGGAACTTACCAGGGGGGCCTTTACAATGAGCAGTTCTTC	CASSGTYQGGLYNEQFF
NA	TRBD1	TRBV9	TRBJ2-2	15	TGTGCCAGCAGCGCGGGGACAGGGTTTTACGGGGAGCTGTTTTTT	CASSAGTGFYGELFF
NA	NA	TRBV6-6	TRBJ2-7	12	TGTGCCAGCAGTTGGGACTCCTACGAGCAGTACTTC	CASSWDSYEQYF
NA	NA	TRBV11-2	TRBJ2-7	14	TGTGCCAGCAGCTTAGCCGGGACCCCCTACGAGCAGTACTTC	CASSLAGTPYEQYF
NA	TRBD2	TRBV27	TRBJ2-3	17	TGTGCCAGCAGTCTTCAAAGACTAGCCCCTAGCACAGATACGCAGTATTTT	CASSLQRLAPSTDTQYF